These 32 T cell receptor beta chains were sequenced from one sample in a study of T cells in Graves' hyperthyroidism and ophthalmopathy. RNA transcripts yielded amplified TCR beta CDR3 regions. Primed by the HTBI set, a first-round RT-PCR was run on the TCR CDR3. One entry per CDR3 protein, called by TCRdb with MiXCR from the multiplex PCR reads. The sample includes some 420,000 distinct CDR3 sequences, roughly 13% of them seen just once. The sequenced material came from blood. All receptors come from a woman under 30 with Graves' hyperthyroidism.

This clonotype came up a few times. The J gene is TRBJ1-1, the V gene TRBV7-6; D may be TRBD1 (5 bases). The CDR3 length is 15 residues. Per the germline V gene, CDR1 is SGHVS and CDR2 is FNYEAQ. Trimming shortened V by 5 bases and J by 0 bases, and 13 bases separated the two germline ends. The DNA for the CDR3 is TGTGCCAGCAGCAAAACGGGGGGAATGAACACTGAAGCTTTCTTT. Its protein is CASSKTGGMNTEAFF.

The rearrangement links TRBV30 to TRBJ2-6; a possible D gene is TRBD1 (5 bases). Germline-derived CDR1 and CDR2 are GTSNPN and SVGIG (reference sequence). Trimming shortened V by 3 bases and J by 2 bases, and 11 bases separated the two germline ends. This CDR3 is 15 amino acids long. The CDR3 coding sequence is TGTGCCTGGAGCACCCAGGGCGCTGGGGCCAACGTCCTGACTTTC. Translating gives CAWSTQGAGANVLTF.

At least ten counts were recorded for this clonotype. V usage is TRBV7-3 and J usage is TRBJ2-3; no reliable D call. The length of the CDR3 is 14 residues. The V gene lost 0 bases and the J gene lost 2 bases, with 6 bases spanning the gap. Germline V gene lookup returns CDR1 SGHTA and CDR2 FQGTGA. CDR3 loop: CASSLTSYTDTQYF. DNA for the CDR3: TGTGCCAGCAGCTTAACTTCCTACACAGATACGCAGTATTTT.

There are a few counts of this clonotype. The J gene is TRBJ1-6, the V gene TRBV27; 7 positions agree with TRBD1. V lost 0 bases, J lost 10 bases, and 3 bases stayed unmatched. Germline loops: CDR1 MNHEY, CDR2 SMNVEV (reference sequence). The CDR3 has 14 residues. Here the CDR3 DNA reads TGTGCCAGCAGTTTATCAGGGGGCAGGTCACCCCTCCACTTT. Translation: CASSLSGGRSPLHF.

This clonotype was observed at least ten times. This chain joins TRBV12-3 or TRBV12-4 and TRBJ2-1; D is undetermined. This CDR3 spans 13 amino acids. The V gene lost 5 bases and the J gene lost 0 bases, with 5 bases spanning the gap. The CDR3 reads CASSKSSYNEQFF. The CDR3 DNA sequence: TGTGCCAGCAGTAAAAGCTCCTACAATGAGCAGTTCTTC.

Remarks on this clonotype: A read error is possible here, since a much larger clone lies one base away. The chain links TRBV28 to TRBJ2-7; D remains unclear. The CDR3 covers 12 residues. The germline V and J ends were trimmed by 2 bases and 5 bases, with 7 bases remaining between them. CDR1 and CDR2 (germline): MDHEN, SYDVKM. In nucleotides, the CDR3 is TGTGCCAGCAGTTTACACGGAGACGAGCAGTACTTC. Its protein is CASSLHGDEQYF.

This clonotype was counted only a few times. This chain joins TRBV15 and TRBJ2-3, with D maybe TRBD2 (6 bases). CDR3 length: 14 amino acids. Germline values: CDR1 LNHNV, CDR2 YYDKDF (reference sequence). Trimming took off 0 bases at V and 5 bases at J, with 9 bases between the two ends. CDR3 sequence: CATSRDRRGDTQYF. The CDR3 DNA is TGTGCCACCAGCAGAGATAGGAGGGGAGATACGCAGTATTTT.

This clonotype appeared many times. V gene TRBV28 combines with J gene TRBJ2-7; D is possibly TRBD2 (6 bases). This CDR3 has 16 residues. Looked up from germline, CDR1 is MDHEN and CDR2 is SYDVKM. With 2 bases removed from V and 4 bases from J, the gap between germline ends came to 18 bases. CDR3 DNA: TGTGCCAGCAGTTTAGGGGGGACGCGCTTACCTTACGAGCAGTACTTC. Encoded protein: CASSLGGTRLPYEQYF.

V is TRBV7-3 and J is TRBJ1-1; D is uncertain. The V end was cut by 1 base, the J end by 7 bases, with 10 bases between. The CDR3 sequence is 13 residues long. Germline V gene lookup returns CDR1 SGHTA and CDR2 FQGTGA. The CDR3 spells CASSLNGESEAFF. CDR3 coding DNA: TGTGCCAGCAGCTTAAACGGGGAGAGTGAAGCTTTCTTT.

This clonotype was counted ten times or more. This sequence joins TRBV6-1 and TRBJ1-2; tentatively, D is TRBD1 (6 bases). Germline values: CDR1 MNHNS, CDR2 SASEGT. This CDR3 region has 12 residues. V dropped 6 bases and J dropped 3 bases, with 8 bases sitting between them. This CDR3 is CASRRTDYGYTF. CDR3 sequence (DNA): TGTGCCAGCAGACGGACAGACTATGGCTACACCTTC.

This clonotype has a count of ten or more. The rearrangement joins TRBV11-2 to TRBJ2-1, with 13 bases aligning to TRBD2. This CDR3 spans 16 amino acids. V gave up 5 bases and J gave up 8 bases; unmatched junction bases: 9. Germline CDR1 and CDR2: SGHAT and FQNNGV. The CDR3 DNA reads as TGTGCCAGCAGCCCCCGGACTAGCGGGAGTTTGGATGAGCAGTTCTTC. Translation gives CASSPRTSGSLDEQFF.

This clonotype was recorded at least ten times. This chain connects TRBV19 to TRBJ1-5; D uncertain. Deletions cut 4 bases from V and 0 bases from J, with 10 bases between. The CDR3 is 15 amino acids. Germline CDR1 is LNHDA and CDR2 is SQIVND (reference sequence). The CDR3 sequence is CASSRSVNSNQPQHF. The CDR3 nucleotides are TGTGCCAGTAGTAGATCGGTTAATAGCAATCAGCCCCAGCATTTT.

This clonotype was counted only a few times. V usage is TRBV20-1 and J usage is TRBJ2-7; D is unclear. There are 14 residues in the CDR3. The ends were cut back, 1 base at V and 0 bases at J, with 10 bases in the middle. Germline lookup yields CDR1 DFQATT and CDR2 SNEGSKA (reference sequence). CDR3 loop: CSARVPGHSYEQYF. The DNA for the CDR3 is TGCAGTGCTAGAGTTCCGGGTCACTCCTACGAGCAGTACTTC.

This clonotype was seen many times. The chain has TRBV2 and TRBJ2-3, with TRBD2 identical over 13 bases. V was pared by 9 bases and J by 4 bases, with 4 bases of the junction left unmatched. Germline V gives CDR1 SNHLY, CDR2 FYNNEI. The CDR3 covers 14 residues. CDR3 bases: TGTGCCAGTCCACTAGCGGGAGGGCCAGATACGCAGTATTTT. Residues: CASPLAGGPDTQYF.

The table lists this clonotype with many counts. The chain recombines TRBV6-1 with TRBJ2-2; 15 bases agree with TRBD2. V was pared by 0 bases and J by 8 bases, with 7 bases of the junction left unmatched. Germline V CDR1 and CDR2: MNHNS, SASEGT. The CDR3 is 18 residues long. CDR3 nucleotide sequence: TGTGCCAGCAGTGAAGCGCCAGGACTAGCGGGAGGGCCAGGGGAGCTGTTTTTT. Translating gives CASSEAPGLAGGPGELFF.

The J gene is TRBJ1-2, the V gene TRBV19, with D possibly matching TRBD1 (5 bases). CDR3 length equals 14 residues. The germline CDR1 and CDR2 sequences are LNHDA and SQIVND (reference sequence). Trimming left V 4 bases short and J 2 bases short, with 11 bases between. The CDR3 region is CASSNRQSNYGYTF. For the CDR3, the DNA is TGTGCCAGTAGTAATCGACAGTCCAACTATGGCTACACCTTC.

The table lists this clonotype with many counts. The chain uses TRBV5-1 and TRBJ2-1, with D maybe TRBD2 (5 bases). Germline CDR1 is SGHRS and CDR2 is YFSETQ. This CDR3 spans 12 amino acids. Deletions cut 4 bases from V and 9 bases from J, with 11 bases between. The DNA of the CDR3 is TGCGCCAGCAGCCCCGGGGTTGGTGAGCAGTTCTTC. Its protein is CASSPGVGEQFF.

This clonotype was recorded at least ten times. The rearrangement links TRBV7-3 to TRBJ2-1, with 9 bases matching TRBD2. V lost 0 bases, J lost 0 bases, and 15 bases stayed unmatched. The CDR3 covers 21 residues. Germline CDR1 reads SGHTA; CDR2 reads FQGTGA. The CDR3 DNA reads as TGTGCCAGCAGCTTAACCGGACTTTCCGCGGGAGGGGGCCTCTCCTACAATGAGCAGTTCTTC. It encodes CASSLTGLSAGGGLSYNEQFF. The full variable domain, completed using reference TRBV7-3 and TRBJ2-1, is GAGVSQTPSNKVTEKGKYVELRCDPISGHTALYWYRQSLGQGPEFLIYFQGTGAADDSGLPNDRFFAVRPEGSVSTLKIQRTERGDSAVYLCASSLTGLSAGGGLSYNEQFFGPGTRLTVL.

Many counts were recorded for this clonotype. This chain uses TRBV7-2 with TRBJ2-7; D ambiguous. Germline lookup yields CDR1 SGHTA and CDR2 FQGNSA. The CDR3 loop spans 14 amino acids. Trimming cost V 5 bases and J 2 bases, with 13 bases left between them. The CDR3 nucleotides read TGTGCCAGCAGCCCACATGACGGTCCCTACGAGCAGTACTTC. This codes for CASSPHDGPYEQYF.

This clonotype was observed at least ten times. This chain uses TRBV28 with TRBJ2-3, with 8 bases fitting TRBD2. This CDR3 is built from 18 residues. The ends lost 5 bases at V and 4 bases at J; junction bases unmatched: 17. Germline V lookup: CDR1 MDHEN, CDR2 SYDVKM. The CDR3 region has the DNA TGTGCCAGCAGTATACCGGGACTAGGTTTGTTGACCGCAGATACGCAGTATTTT. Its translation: CASSIPGLGLLTADTQYF. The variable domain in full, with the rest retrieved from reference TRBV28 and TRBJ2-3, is DVKVTQSSRYLVKRTGEKVFLECVQDMDHENMFWYRQDPGLGLRLIYFSYDVKMKEKGDIPEGYSVSREKKERFSLILESASTNQTSMYLCASSIPGLGLLTADTQYFGPGTRLTVL.

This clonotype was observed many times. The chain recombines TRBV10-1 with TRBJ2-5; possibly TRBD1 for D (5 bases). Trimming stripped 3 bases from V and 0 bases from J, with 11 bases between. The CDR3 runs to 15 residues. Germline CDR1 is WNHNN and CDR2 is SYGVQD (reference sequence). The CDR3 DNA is TGCGCCAGCAGTGAATTTCAAGGGGACCAAGAGACCCAGTACTTC. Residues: CASSEFQGDQETQYF.

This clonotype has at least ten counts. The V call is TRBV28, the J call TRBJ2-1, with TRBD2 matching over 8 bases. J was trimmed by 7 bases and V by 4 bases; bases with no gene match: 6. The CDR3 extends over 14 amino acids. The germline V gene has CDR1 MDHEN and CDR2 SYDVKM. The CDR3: CASSYHGRENEQFF. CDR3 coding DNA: TGTGCCAGCAGTTACCACGGGAGGGAAAATGAGCAGTTCTTC.

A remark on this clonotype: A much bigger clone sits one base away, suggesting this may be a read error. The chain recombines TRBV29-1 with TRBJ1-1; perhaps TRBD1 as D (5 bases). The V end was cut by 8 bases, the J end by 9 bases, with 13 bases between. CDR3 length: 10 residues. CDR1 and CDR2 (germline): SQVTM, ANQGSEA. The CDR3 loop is CSYLRGQAFF. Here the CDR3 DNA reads TGCAGCTACCTCCGGGGACAAGCTTTCTTT.

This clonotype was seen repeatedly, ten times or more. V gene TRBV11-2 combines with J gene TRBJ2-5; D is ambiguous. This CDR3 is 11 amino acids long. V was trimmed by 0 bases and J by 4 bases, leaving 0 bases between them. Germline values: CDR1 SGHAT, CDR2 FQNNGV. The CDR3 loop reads CASSLEETQYF. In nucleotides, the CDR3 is TGTGCCAGCAGCTTAGAAGAGACCCAGTACTTC.

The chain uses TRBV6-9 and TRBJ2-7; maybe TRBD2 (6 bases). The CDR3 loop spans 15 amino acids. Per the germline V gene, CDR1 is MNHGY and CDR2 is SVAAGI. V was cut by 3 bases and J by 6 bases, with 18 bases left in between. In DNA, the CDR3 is TGTGCCAGCAGTTACCTCCGGGACTTAGTGTCCGAGCAGTACTTC. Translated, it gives CASSYLRDLVSEQYF.

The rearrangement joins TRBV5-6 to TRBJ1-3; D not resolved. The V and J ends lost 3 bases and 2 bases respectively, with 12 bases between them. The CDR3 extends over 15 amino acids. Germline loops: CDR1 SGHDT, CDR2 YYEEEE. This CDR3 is CASSSAAGAGNTIYF. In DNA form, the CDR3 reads TGTGCCAGCAGCTCAGCAGCCGGGGCTGGAAACACCATATATTTT.

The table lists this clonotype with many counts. The CDR3 coding sequence is TGTGCCAGCAGCCCGAAGGCGGTTTCCTTGAACACTGAAGCTTTCTTT. It encodes CASSPKAVSLNTEAFF. The chain has TRBV3-1 and TRBJ1-1; D gene uncertain. V dropped 4 bases and J dropped 0 bases, with 15 bases sitting between them. Germline V CDR1 and CDR2: LGHDT, YNNKEL (reference sequence). The CDR3 length is 16 residues.

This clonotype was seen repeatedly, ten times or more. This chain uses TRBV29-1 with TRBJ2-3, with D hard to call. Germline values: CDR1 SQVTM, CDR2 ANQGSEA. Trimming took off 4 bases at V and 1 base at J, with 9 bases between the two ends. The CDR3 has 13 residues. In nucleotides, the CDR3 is TGCAGCGTTGGCACACGGGGCACAGATACGCAGTATTTT. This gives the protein CSVGTRGTDTQYF.

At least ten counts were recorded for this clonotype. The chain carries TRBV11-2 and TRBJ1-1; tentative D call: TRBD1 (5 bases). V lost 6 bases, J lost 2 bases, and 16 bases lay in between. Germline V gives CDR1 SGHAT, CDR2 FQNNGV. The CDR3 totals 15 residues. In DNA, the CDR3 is TGTGCCAGCAGGGGAGACAGAGCAAAAAACACTGAAGCTTTCTTT. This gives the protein CASRGDRAKNTEAFF.

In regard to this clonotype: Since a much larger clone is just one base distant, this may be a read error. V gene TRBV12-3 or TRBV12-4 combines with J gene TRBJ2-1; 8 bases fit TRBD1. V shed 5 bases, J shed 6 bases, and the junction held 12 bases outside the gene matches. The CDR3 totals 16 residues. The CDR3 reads CASSERRTGSGNEQFF. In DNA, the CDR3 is TGTGCCAGCAGTGAGCGGAGGACAGGGAGTGGCAATGAGCAGTTCTTC.

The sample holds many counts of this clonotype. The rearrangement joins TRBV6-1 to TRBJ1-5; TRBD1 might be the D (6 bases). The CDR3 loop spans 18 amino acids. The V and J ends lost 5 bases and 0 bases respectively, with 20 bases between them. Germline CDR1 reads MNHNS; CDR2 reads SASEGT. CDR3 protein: CASSRRTGRMGSNQPQHF. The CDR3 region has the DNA TGTGCCAGCAGTCGCCGCACAGGGAGGATGGGTAGCAATCAGCCCCAGCATTTT.

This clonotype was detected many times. The CDR3 here is CASSSDLFNSPLHF. The CDR3 bases are TGTGCCAGCAGTTCTGACCTATTCAATTCACCCCTCCACTTT. This rearrangement joins TRBV12-3 or TRBV12-4 to TRBJ1-6; D gene unclear. Deletions cut 4 bases from V and 7 bases from J, with 11 bases between. The CDR3 is 14 amino acids.